This T cell receptor (beta chain) was documented in a study of blood T cell repertoires in COVID-19. Across the study: COVID-19 samples collected from the United States, Italy and Spain covered acute and convalescent phases. Nucleic acid was either cDNA or gDNA, and it came from T cells, B-cell-depleted T cells, or PBMCs.

Participant reports of clinical history set cohort assignment. The repertoire was sequenced with immunoSEQ multiplex PCR; TCRdb's copy has only in-frame clones and lacks some. The sample has 140,000 to 150,000 clones, about nine tenths seen once. Germline assignment: CDR1 MGHDK and CDR2 SYGVNS. CDR3 size: 15 residues. V lost 3 bases to trimming and J lost 5 bases, with 13 bases between them. The sequenced sample was PBMCs or T cells enriched from blood (not recorded which). V gene TRBV25-1 combines with J gene TRBJ1-4; D possibly corresponds to TRBD1 (5 bases). This TCR came from a man in his forties or fifties who had recovered from COVID-19. This chain's CDR3 is CASSDFRVENEKLFF. For the CDR3, the DNA is TGTGCCAGCAGTGACTTCAGGGTGGAGAATGAAAAACTGTTTTTT.